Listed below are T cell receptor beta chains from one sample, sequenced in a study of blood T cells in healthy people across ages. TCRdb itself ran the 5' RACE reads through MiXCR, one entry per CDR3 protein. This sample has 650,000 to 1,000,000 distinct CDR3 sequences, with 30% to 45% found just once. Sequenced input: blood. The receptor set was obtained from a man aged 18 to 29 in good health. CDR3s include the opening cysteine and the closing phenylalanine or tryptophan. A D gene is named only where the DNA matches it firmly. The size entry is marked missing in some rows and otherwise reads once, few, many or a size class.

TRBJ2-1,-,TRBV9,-,CASSVGPEGAGGNEQFF,TGTGCCAGCAGCGTGGGACCTGAGGGGGCGGGGGGCAATGAGCAGTTCTTC
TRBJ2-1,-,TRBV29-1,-,CSVELGGSYNEQFF,TGCAGCGTTGAATTGGGGGGCTCCTACAATGAGCAGTTCTTC
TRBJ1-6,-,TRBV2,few,CASSYSRDNSPLHF,TGTGCCAGCAGCTACAGTAGGGATAATTCACCCCTCCACTTT
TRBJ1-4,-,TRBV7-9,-,CASSLGQAPNEKLFF,TGTGCCAGCAGCTTAGGACAGGCGCCTAATGAAAAACTGTTTTTT
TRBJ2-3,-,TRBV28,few,CASRQPDGRWGTQYF,TGTGCCAGCAGACAGCCGGACGGGCGGTGGGGTACGCAGTATTTT
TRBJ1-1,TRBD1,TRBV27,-,CASSQLSTGLNTEAFF,TGTGCCAGCAGTCAACTATCGACAGGGCTGAACACTGAAGCTTTCTTT
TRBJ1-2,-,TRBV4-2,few,CASSQREGGYGYTF,TGTGCCAGCAGCCAGCGAGAAGGGGGCTATGGCTACACCTTC
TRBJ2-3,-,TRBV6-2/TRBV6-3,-,CASHKSSSTDTQYF,TGTGCCAGCCACAAGTCGTCAAGCACAGATACGCAGTATTTT
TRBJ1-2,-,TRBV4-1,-,CASSQEASRLINYGYTF,TGCGCCAGCAGCCAAGAAGCCTCCAGACTCATTAACTATGGCTACACCTTC
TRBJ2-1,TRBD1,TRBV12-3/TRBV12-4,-,CASSTAGTGTYGQFF,TGTGCCAGCAGTACAGCCGGGACAGGGACCTACGGGCAGTTCTTC
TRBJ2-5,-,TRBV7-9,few,CASSLQKRPGGETQYF,TGTGCCAGCAGCCTACAAAAACGACCAGGGGGGGAGACCCAGTACTTC
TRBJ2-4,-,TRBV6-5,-,CASSYDGGSRNIQYF,TGTGCCAGCAGTTACGACGGAGGGAGTAGAAACATTCAGTACTTC
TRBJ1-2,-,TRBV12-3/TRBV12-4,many,CASSDRYGYTF,TGTGCCAGCAGCGATCGCTATGGCTACACCTTC
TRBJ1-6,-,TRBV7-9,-,CASSSPQEQGSPLHF,TGTGCCAGCAGCTCGCCCCAGGAACAAGGTTCACCCCTCCACTTT
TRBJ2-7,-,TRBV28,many,CASSYGTPRDQYF,TGTGCCAGCAGTTACGGGACACCACGGGACCAGTACTTC
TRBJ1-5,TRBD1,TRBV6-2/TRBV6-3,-,CASSPWTGGRNQPQHF,TGTGCCAGCAGTCCCTGGACAGGGGGTCGCAATCAGCCCCAGCATTTT
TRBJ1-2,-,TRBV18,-,CASSPRAVRADFYGYTF,TGTGCCAGCTCACCCCGCGCCGTCAGGGCCGACTTCTATGGCTACACCTTC
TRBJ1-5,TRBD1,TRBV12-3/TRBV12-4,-,CASSRETGAHNQPQHF,TGTGCCAGCAGCCGGGAGACAGGGGCCCACAATCAGCCCCAGCATTTT
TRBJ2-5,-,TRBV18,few,CASSPTNPQETQYF,TGTGCCAGCTCCCCGACCAATCCGCAAGAGACCCAGTACTTC
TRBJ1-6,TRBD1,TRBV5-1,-,CASSLDRGDSPLYF,TGCGCCAGCAGCTTGGACAGGGGAGATTCACCCCTCTACTTT
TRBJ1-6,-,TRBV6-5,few,CASSFAGVNSPLHF,TGTGCCAGCAGTTTTGCAGGGGTGAATTCACCCCTCCACTTT
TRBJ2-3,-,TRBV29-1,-,CSVKGPSKEDTQYF,TGCAGCGTAAAGGGACCTTCAAAGGAGGATACGCAGTATTTT
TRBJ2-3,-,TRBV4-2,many,CASSQETSWEVNTQYF,TGTGCCAGCAGCCAAGAAACTAGCTGGGAGGTAAATACGCAGTATTTT
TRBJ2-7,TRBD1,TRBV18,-,CTSSRPGTGIYEQYF,TGTACCAGCTCACGCCCCGGGACAGGGATATACGAGCAGTACTTC
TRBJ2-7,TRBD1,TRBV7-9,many,CASSLTTGVLIEQYF,TGTGCCAGCAGCTTAACAACAGGGGTTTTGATTGAGCAGTACTTC